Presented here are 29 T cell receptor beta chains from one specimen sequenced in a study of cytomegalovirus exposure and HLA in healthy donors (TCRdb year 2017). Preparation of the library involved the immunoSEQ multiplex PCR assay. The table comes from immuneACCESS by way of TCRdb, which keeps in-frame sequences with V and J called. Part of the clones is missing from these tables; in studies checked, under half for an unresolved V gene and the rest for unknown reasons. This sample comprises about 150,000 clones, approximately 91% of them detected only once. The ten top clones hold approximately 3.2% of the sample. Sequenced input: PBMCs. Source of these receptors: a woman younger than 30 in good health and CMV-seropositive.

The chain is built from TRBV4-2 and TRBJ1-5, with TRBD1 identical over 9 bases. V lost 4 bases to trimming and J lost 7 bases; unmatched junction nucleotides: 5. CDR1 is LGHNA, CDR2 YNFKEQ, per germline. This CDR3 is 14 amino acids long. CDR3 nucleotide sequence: TGTGCCAGCAGCCTGGGACAGGGTGGACAGCCCCAGCATTTT. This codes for CASSLGQGGQPQHF.

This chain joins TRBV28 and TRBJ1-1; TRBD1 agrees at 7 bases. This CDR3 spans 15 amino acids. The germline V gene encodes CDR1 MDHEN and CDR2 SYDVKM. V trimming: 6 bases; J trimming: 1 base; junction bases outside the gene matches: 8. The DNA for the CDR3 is TGTGCCAGCAGGCGGACCGGGACAGCGAACACTGAAGCTTTCTTT. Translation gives CASRRTGTANTEAFF.

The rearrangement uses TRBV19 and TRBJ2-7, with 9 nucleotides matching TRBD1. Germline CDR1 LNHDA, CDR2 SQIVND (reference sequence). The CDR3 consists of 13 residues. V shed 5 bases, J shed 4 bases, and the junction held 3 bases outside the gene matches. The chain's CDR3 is CASSPDRGYEQYF. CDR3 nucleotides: TGTGCCAGTAGTCCGGACAGGGGATACGAGCAGTACTTC.

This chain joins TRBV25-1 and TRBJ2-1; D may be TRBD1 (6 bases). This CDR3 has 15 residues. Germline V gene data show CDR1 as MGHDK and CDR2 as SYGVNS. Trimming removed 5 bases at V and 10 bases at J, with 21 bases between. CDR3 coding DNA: TGTGCCAGCAGTCCCCAGAATGGCCAGGGGAGCGAGCAGTTCTTC. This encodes CASSPQNGQGSEQFF.

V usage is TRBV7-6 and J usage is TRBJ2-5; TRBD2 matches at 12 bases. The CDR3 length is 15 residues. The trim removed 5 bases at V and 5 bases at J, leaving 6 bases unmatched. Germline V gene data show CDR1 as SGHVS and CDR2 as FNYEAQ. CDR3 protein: CASSPGLAGGETQYF. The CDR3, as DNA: TGTGCCAGCAGCCCGGGACTAGCGGGTGGGGAGACCCAGTACTTC.

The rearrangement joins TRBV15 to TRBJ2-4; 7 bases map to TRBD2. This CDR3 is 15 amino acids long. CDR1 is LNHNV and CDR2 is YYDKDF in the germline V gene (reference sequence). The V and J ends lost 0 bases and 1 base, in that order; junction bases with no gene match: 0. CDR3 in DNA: TGTGCCACCAGCAGAGAGGGAGGGGCCAAAAACATTCAGTACTTC. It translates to CATSREGGAKNIQYF. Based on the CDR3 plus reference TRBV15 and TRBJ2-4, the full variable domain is DAMVIQNPRYQVTQFGKPVTLSCSQTLNHNVMYWYQQKSSQAPKLLFHYYDKDFNNEADTPDNFQSRRPNTSFCFLDIRSPGLGDTAMYLCATSREGGAKNIQYFGAGTRLSVL.

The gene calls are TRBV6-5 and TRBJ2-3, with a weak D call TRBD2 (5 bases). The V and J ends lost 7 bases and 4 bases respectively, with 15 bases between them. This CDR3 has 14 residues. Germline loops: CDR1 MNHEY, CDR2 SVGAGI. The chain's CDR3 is CASILPRDADTQYF. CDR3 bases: TGTGCCAGCATCCTCCCGAGGGATGCAGATACGCAGTATTTT.

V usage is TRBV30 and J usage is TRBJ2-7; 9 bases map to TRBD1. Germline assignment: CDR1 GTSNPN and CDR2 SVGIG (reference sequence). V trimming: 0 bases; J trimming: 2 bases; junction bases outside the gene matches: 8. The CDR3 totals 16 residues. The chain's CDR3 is CAWSVRLGQGTYEQYF. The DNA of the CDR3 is TGTGCCTGGAGTGTACGACTGGGACAGGGCACCTACGAGCAGTACTTC.

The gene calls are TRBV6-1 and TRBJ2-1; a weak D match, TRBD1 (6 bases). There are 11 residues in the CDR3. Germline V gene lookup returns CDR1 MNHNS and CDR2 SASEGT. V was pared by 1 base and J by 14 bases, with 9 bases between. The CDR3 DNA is TGTGCCAGCAGTGAAGGAAGGACAGAGTTCTTC. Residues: CASSEGRTEFF.

DNA for the CDR3: TGCGCCAGCAGCCAACCTACCGAAAAACTGTTTTTT. Protein product: CASSQPTEKLFF. The chain combines TRBV4-1 with TRBJ1-4; D ambiguous. The CDR3 has 12 residues. Germline assignment: CDR1 MGHRA and CDR2 YSYEKL. V was pared by 2 bases and J by 8 bases, with 6 bases between.

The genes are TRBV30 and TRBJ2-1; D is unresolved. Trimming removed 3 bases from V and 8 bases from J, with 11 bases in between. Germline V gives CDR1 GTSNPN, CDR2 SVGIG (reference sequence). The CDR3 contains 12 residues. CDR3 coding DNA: TGTGCCTGGAGCGCTCAGGAAGATGAGCAGTTCTTC. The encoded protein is CAWSAQEDEQFF.

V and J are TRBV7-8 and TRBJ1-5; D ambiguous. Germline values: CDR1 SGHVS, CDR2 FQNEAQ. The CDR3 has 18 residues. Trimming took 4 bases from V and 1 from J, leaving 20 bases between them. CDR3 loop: CASSSGIVGGMSNQPQHF. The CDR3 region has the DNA TGTGCCAGCAGCTCGGGGATTGTGGGCGGGATGAGCAATCAGCCCCAGCATTTT.

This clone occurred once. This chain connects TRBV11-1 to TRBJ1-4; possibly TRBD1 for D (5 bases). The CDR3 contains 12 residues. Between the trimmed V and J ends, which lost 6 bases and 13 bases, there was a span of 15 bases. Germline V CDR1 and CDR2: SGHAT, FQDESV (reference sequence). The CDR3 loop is CASSKDGRGLFF. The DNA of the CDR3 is TGTGCCAGCAGTAAGGACGGGAGGGGACTGTTTTTT.

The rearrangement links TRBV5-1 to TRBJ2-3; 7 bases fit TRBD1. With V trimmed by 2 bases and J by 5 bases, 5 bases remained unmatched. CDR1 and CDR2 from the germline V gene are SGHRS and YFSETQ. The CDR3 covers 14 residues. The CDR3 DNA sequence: TGCGCCAGCAGCTTCGGGACAGAAGTAGATACGCAGTATTTT. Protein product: CASSFGTEVDTQYF.

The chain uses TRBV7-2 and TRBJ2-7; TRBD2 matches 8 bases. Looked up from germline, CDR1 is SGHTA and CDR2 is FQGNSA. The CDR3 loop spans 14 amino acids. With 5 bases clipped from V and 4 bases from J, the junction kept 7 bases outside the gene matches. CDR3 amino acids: CASSRPSGPYEQYF. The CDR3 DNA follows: TGTGCCAGCAGCAGGCCTAGCGGGCCTTACGAGCAGTACTTC.

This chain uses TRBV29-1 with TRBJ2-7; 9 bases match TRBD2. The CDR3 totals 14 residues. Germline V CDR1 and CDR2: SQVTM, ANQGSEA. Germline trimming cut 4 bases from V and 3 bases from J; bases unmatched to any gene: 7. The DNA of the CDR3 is TGCAGCGTTGCTCTAGGGCGGGAGGGCTACGAGCAGTACTTC. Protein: CSVALGREGYEQYF.

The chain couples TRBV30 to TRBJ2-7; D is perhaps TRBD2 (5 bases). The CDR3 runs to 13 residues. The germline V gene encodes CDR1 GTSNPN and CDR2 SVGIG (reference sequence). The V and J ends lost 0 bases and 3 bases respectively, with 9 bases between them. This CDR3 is CAWSVAGGYEQYF. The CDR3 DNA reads TGTGCCTGGAGTGTGGCGGGCGGCTACGAGCAGTACTTC.

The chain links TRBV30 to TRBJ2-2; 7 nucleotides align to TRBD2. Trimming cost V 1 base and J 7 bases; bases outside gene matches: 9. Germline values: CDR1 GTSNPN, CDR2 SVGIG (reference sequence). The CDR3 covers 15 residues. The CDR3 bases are TGTGCCTGGAGTGAGGTGGGAGGGCCCAGCGGGGAGCTGTTTTTT. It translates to CAWSEVGGPSGELFF.

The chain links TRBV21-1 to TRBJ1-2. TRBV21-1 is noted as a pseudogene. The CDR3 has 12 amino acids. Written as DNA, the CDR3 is TGTGCCAGCACCTCGGCAGAGCGGGGCTACACCTTC. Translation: CASTSAERGYTF.

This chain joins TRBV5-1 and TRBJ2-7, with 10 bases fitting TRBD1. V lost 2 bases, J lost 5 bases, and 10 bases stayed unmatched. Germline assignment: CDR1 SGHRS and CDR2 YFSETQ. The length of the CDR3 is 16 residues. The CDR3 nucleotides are TGCGCCAGCAGCTTTTCCTCGGGACAGGGGAATCACGAGCAGTACTTC. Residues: CASSFSSGQGNHEQYF.

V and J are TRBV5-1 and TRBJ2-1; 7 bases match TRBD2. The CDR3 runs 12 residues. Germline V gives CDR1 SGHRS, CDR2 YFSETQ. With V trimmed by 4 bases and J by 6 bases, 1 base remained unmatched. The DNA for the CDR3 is TGCGCCAGCAGCCGACTAGCCAATGAGCAGTTCTTC. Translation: CASSRLANEQFF.

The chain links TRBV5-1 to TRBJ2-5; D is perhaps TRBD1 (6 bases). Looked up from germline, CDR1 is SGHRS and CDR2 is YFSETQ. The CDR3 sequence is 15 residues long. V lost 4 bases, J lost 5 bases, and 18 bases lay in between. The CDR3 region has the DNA TGCGCCAGCAGCCCGTCAGGGGCCCTCCGGGAGACCCAGTACTTC. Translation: CASSPSGALRETQYF.

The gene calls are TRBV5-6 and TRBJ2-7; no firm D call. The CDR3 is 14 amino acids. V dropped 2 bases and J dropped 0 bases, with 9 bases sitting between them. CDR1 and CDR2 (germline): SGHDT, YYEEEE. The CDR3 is CASSFGRLSYEQYF. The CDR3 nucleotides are TGTGCCAGCAGCTTTGGCAGGCTCTCCTACGAGCAGTACTTC.

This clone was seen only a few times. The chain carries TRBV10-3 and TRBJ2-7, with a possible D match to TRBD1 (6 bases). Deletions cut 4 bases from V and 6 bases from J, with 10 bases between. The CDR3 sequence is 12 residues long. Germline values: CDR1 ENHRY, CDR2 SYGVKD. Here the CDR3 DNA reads TGTGCCATCAGTGCTCTAGGGGGCGAGCAGTACTTC. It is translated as CAISALGGEQYF.

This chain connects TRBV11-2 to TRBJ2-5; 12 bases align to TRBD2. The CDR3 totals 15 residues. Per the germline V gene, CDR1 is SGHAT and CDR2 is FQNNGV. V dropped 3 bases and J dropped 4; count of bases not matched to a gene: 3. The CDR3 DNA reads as TGTGCCAGCAGCTTCCGACTAGCGGGAGTAGAGACCCAGTACTTC. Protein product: CASSFRLAGVETQYF. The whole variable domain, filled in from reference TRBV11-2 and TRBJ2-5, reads EAGVAQSPRYKIIEKRQSVAFWCNPISGHATLYWYQQILGQGPKLLIQFQNNGVVDDSQLPKDRFSAERLKGVDSTLKIQPAKLEDSAVYLCASSFRLAGVETQYFGPGTRLLVL.

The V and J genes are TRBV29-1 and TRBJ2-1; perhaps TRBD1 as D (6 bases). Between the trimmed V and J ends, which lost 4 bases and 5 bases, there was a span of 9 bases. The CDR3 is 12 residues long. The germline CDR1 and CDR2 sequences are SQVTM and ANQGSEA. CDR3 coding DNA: TGCAGCGTTGTGGGACAAGACAATGAGCAGTTCTTC. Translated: CSVVGQDNEQFF.

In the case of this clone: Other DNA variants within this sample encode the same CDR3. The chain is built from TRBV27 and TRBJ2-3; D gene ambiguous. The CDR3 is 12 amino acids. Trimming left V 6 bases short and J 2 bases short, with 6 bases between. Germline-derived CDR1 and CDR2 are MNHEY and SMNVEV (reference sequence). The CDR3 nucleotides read TGTGCCAGCAGCCCCTCCACAGATACGCAGTATTTT. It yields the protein CASSPSTDTQYF.

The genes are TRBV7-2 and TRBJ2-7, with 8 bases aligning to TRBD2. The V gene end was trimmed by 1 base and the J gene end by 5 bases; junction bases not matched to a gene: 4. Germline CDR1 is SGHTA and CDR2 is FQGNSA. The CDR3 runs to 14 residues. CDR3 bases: TGTGCCAGCAGCTTAGAAGCGGGAGTCCACGAGCAGTACTTC. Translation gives CASSLEAGVHEQYF.

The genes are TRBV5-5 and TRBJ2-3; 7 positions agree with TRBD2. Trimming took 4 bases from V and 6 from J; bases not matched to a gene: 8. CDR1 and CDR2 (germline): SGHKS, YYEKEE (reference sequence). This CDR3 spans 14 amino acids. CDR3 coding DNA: TGTGCCAGCAGCCGCGGGGAGGGCCCGGATACGCAGTATTTT. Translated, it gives CASSRGEGPDTQYF.